This T cell receptor (beta chain) is from a study of regulatory T cells in long-lasting Graves disease (dated by TCRdb to the early 2020s). For the study in its entirety: Patients with newly diagnosed Graves' disease had been on antithyroid drugs for under 3 months. The study was registered as a clinical trial and conducted in China. Peripheral blood TCR sequencing and RNA sequencing compared persistent Graves' disease patients with newly diagnosed Graves' disease patients. TCR sequencing covered 13 persistent and some 20 newly diagnosed Graves' disease patients, 33 samples in total. The investigation overall reported the following: Persistent disease showed preferential use of TRBV28, TRBJ1-2 and TRBJ2-5, whereas newly diagnosed disease favored TRBV20-1 and TRBJ2-1. Peripheral blood alone was examined, since thyroid tissue, which constituted the primary lesion, could not be accessed. Lower TCR Shannon entropy and fewer highly expanded clones were observed in persistent Graves' disease patients than in newly diagnosed patients, which suggested clonal expansion. Persistent patients shared more public clonotypes among themselves (roughly 2,700) than newly diagnosed patients did (approximately 900). The small sample size was acknowledged by the authors as a limitation that may reduce accuracy. Only the TCR beta chain was sequenced and analyzed.

Trimming costs V 1 base and J 1 base, and their ends lie 7 bases apart. Its CDR3 holds 14 amino acids, cysteine through phenylalanine. CDR3 DNA only is kept here, 42 bases in frame from base 1. Based on the germline V gene, the CDR1 and CDR2 sequences are MGHRA and YSYEKL. This sample's time point label indicates: newly diagnosed GD, antithyroid drugs for less than 3 months. RNA was extracted from PBMCs in TRIzol for both TCR sequencing and RNA sequencing. The diagnosis of Graves' disease followed American Thyroid Association guidelines. Patients were recruited from an endocrinology department in Xi'an, China. Each patient gave around 9 milliliters of peripheral blood, collected in an EDTA anticoagulant tube. Ficoll Paque Plus density gradient separation was used to isolate PBMCs, and no further T cell sorting was performed. An Agilent 2100 Bioanalyzer and agarose gel were used to assess RNA quality, and a NanoDrop 2000 was used to measure RNA concentration.

Library construction relied on multiplex PCR. TCRdb records Illumina HiSeq 4000 as the sequencer. TCR beta libraries were built with iRepertoire HTBI primers and Arm-PCR amplification of CDR3 regions. Gel purification was performed on PCR products prior to sequencing. In the paper's pipeline: Gene usage analysis of CDR3 amino acid clonotypes relied on the 55 to 80 TRBV and about 15 TRBJ segments identified across samples. Filtered high-quality paired reads were merged into contigs using COPE and FqMerger. BLAST was used to align contigs to the IMGT TRBV, TRBD and TRBJ reference genes, and CDR3 was defined following IMGT. Any clonotype with a frequency above 0.1% was counted as a highly expanded clone. Shannon entropy was used to measure repertoire diversity, and the Gini coefficient was used to measure V-J evenness. Clonotypes shared by more than one individual were considered public. TCRdb reprocessing: public reads trimmed at Q25 with fastp, clones called with MiXCR, in-frame beta chains kept. Records with the same CDR3 protein are collapsed into one entry carrying the most frequent genes and DNA. The authors' filters were not applied to this entry. For this sample the table gives a few hundred thousand distinct CDR3 sequences, of which approximately 12% were detected only once. Around 18% of the sample is taken by the ten largest.

This clonotype was seen repeatedly, ten times or more. Its cognate antigen has yet to be identified. Qualities for individual bases were not recorded, and no much larger clone is one base off. This same sample was also part of a study on T cells in Graves' hyperthyroidism and ophthalmopathy. That second publication adds: Graves' hyperthyroidism was defined as stable when no progression to ophthalmopathy occurred over 18 months of follow-up. Hyperthyroidism patients were newly diagnosed, with disease duration under 2 months, and aged 18 to 65 years. Any patient with an uncontrolled infection, another autoimmune disease, pregnancy or lactation was excluded. Diagnoses were based on clinical symptoms, serum thyroxine and TRAb, thyroid ultrasound and orbital computed tomography. For the first round of RT-PCR on the TCR CDR3, the HTBI primer set was used together with the Qiagen OneStep RT-PCR kit. Most expanded thyroid clonotypes (frequency above 0.001) were also detected in blood, a finding suggesting that blood repertoires may reflect thyroid immune responses. Ophthalmopathy was separated from stable hyperthyroidism by a 13 V-J signature model, with 85% to 90% sensitivity and 81% to 82% specificity obtained in cross-validation and 80%/75% obtained in testing. In validation, progression to ophthalmopathy was predicted by the model with 70% to 71% sensitivity and around 76% specificity, a median of about 6 months before onset. TCR V-J signatures able to tell the groups apart were searched for in a discovery cohort of 90 to 100 patients, of whom 43 had Graves' ophthalmopathy and 55 to 60 had stable Graves' hyperthyroidism. Prospective prediction of ophthalmopathy was tested in an independent validation cohort consisting of 18 hyperthyroidism patients and approximately 16 patients who later progressed to ophthalmopathy. The 95 to 100 discovery patients were randomly split 7:3 into training and test sets. Thyroid tissue and blood T-cell repertoires from roughly 6 Graves' hyperthyroidism patients were also compared in the study. After blood sampling, hyperthyroidism patients were treated with methimazole at a starting dose of 30 mg daily, and ophthalmopathy patients were treated with high-dose intravenous methylprednisolone. Libraries were constructed in a second round of multiplex PCR, after which size selection and purification were performed. Sequencing of the libraries was done on an Illumina HiSeq2000 using paired-end 100 bp reads. SOAPnuke was used to process the raw data, with reads discarded if the reads contained adapters or uncalled bases, had a mean Phred below 15, or lacked an exact constant-primer or identifier match. COPE v1.2.5 was used to merge high-quality paired reads, and clonotypes were defined as unique nucleotide sequences. MiTCR v1.1 was used to align clonotypes to the IMGT TRBV, TRBD and TRBJ reference segments. The analysis was restricted to V-J combinations with a frequency above 0.0001, which together covered about 99% of the repertoires. A TCS score was defined as the ratio of F50 (clonal expansion) to E x V (chaos), with BLOSUM62-based TCRdist applied between CDR3 peptides within each V-J. Welch's t-statistics and random forest reduced several hundred V-J features to 10 to 15, which were used in a naive Bayes classifier (R e1071). Sample size was not statistically predetermined, and blinding of investigators to group allocation was not performed. The paper reports TCR Vbeta CDR3 sequencing of some 140 peripheral blood samples: 43 ophthalmopathy, under 80 hyperthyroidism and approximately 17 progressor patients.

The sample here was peripheral blood mononuclear cells (PBMCs), taken at new diagnosis, from a patient treated with antithyroid drugs. This TCR was recovered from a woman between 18 and 30 years old with Graves disease. Donor details come from another sample of the same person, matched by shared clones. The rearranged chain carries TRBV4-1 and TRBJ2-5; TRBD2 is perhaps the D gene, given 6 matching bases. The CDR3 loop reads CASSQVAVQETQYF. The DNA sequence follows: TGCGCCAGCAGCCAAGTAGCGGTCCAAGAGACCCAGTACTTC.